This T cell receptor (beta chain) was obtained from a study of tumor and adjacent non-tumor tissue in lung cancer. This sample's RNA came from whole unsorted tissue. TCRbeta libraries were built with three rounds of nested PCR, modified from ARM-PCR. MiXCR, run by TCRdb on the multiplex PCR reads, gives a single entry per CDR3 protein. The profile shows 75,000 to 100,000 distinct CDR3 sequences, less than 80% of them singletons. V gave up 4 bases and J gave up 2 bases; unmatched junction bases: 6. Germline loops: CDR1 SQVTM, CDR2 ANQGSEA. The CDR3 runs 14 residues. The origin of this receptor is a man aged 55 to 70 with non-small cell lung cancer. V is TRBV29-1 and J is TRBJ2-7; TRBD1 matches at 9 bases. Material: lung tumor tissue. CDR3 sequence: CSVAGTGSPYEQYF. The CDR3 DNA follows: TGCAGCGTTGCGGGGACAGGGTCGCCCTACGAGCAGTACTTC.